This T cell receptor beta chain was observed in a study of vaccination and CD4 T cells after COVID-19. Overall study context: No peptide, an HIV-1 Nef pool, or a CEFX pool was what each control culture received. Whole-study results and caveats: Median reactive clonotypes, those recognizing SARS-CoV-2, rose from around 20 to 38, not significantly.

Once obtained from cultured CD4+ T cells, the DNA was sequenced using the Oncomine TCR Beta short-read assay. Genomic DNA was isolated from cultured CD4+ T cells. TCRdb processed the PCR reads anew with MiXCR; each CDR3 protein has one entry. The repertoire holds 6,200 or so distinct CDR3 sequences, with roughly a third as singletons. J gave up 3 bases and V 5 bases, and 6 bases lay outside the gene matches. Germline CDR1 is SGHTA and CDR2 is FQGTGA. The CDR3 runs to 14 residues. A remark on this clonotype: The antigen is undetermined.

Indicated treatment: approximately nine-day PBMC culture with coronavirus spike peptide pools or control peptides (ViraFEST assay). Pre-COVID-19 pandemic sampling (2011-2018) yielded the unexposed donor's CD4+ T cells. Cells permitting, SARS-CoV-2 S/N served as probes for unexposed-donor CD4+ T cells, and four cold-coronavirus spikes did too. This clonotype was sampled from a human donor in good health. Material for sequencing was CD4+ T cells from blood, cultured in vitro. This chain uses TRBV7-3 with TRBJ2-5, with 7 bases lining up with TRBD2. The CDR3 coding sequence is TGTGCCAGCAGCAGGGAAAGCGGGAAAGAGACCCAGTACTTC. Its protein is CASSRESGKETQYF.